This record covers a single T cell receptor (beta chain). The CDR3 is made up of 14 amino acids. The trim removed 6 bases at V and 6 bases at J, leaving 7 bases unmatched. CDR1 is LNHDA, CDR2 SQIVND, per germline (reference sequence). Authors' methods: Amplified reference gene primers provided the basis for estimating nucleated cell counts. Assay: immunoSEQ multiplex PCR; the TCRdb copy retains only in-frame clones and omits some. The DNA gave D and trimming, while V, J and clone size come from that table. This sample has some 29,000 clones, with 76% found just once. The data are from a study of blood T cell repertoires in COVID-19. Study context: Sites in the United States, Italy and Spain provided acute and convalescent COVID-19 samples.

The specimen was peripheral blood. The V and J genes are TRBV19 and TRBJ1-5; 8 bases agree with TRBD1. The clonotype originates from a man between 65 and 85 years old with acute or convalescent COVID-19. CDR3 protein: CASRPDRGGQPQHF. The CDR3 bases are TGTGCCAGTAGGCCAGACAGGGGAGGTCAGCCCCAGCATTTT.